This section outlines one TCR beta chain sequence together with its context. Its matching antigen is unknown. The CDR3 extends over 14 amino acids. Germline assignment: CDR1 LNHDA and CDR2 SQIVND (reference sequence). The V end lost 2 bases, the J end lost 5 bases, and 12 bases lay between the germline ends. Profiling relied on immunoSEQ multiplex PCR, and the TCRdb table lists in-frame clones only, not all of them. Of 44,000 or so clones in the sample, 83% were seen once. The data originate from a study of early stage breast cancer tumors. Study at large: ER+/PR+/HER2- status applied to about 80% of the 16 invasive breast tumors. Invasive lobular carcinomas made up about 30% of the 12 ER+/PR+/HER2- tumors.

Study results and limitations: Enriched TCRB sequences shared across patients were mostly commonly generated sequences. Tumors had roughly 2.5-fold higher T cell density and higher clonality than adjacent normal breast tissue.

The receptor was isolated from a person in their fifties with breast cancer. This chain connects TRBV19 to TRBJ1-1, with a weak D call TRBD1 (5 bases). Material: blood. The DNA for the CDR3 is TGTGCCAGTAGTATACTCGATGGGGGGACTGAAGCTTTCTTT. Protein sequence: CASSILDGGTEAFF.